The 13 T cell receptor beta chains below were found in one sample sequenced in a study of cytomegalovirus exposure and HLA in healthy donors. PCR primers comprised 60 Vbeta and 13 Jbeta primers. Measured with immunoSEQ multiplex PCR; TCRdb has only the in-frame clones, and not every one. The table shows under 200,000 clones, with nearly 80% occurring only once. The sequenced sample was PBMCs. The receptors stem from a woman between 40 and 55 years old in good health and CMV-seronegative.

The J gene is TRBJ2-6, the V gene TRBV29-1; D is undetermined. The CDR3 spans 15 residues. Germline CDR1 is SQVTM and CDR2 is ANQGSEA. V lost 4 bases and J 0 bases, leaving 10 bases between the germline ends. The CDR3 loop is CSVGVVHSGANVLTF. For the CDR3, the DNA is TGCAGCGTTGGAGTGGTTCACTCTGGGGCCAACGTCCTGACTTTC.

This clone came up once. The chain uses TRBV4-3 and TRBJ1-6; the D is unclear. The CDR3 extends over 13 amino acids. Germline V CDR1 and CDR2: LGHNA, YSLEER. V lost 1 base to trimming and J lost 9 bases, with 7 bases between them. The CDR3 region is CASSQGLISPLHF. CDR3 coding DNA: TGCGCCAGCAGCCAAGGACTAATTTCACCCCTCCACTTT.

The rearrangement uses TRBV2 and TRBJ2-3; D gene ambiguous. Germline CDR1 SNHLY, CDR2 FYNNEI. The ends were cut back, 4 bases at V and 0 bases at J, with 26 bases in the middle. There are 20 residues in the CDR3. The CDR3 coding sequence is TGTGCCAGCAGTGGTCGAGATTTTTTTATGTCTTCCTCTAGCACAGATACGCAGTATTTT. Its protein is CASSGRDFFMSSSSTDTQYF.

V usage is TRBV6-5 and J usage is TRBJ2-1; 8 positions match TRBD1. The CDR3 spans 13 residues. Germline CDR1 reads MNHEY; CDR2 reads SVGAGI. V gave up 2 bases and J gave up 7 bases; unmatched junction bases: 1. CDR3 in DNA: TGTGCCAGCAGTTACGACAGGGGAAATGAGCAGTTCTTC. Its protein is CASSYDRGNEQFF.

This clone has just one count. The gene calls are TRBV5-1 and TRBJ1-4; possibly TRBD1 for D (5 bases). This CDR3 is built from 14 residues. Germline CDR1 and CDR2: SGHRS and YFSETQ. The V and J ends lost 0 bases and 7 bases respectively, with 10 bases between them. The CDR3, as DNA: TGCGCCAGCAGCTTGGAAGGGGCTGGTGAAAAACTGTTTTTT. It is translated as CASSLEGAGEKLFF.

The chain carries TRBV9 and TRBJ1-1; TRBD1 might be the D (6 bases). The V gene's germline CDR1 is SGDLS and CDR2 YYNGEE. V gave up 4 bases and J gave up 0 bases, with 16 bases separating them. This CDR3 is 16 amino acids long. This chain's CDR3 is CASSPGGAGMNTEAFF. CDR3 DNA: TGTGCCAGCAGCCCTGGGGGGGCAGGCATGAACACTGAAGCTTTCTTT. The whole variable domain, filled in from reference TRBV9 and TRBJ1-1, reads DSGVTQTPKHLITATGQRVTLRCSPRSGDLSVYWYQQSLDQGLQFLIQYYNGEERAKGNILERFSAQQFPDLHSELNLSSLELGDSALYFCASSPGGAGMNTEAFFGQGTRLTVV.

This clone came up once. This sequence joins TRBV5-1 and TRBJ2-5; TRBD2 aligns across 7 bases. CDR3 length: 14 amino acids. Trimming at V came to 0 bases and at J to 6 bases, leaving 5 bases not matched to a gene. Per the germline V gene, CDR1 is SGHRS and CDR2 is YFSETQ. The CDR3 is CASSLVPSGKTQYF. The CDR3 coding sequence is TGCGCCAGCAGCTTGGTACCTAGCGGAAAGACCCAGTACTTC.

The V and J genes are TRBV4-2 and TRBJ1-4; D is ambiguous. From germline, CDR1 is LGHNA and CDR2 YNFKEQ. V dropped 2 bases and J dropped 10 bases, with 20 bases sitting between them. The CDR3 sequence is 16 residues long. CDR3 amino acids: CASSQTPSGGVGKLFF. Written as DNA, the CDR3 is TGTGCCAGCAGCCAAACCCCGTCCGGCGGGGTTGGAAAACTGTTTTTT.

The chain carries TRBV6-1 and TRBJ2-7; 11 nucleotides line up with TRBD1. Germline loops: CDR1 MNHNS, CDR2 SASEGT. CDR3 length: 15 amino acids. After removal of 3 bases from V and 5 bases from J, the junction contained 6 bases not matched to a gene. CDR3 region: CASSEWDRGINEQYF. In DNA form, the CDR3 reads TGTGCCAGCAGTGAGTGGGACAGGGGGATCAACGAGCAGTACTTC.

The chain combines TRBV2 with TRBJ1-5; D is undetermined. From germline, CDR1 is SNHLY and CDR2 FYNNEI. This CDR3 contains 14 residues. The V end was cut by 5 bases, the J end by 0 bases, with 8 bases between. The CDR3 DNA is TGTGCCAGCAGTTCAGTTTATAGCAATCAGCCCCAGCATTTT. It yields the protein CASSSVYSNQPQHF.

This chain links TRBV6-6 with TRBJ1-1; D remains unclear. CDR1 MNHNY and CDR2 SVGAGI come from the germline V gene (reference sequence). This CDR3 comprises 13 residues. The V end was cut by 4 bases, the J end by 1 base, with 7 bases between. The CDR3 region has the DNA TGTGCCAGCAGTTGGGGAGGGAACACTGAAGCTTTCTTT. It translates to CASSWGGNTEAFF.

This chain connects TRBV11-2 to TRBJ2-7; 8 nucleotides line up with TRBD2. Germline lookup yields CDR1 SGHAT and CDR2 FQNNGV. V lost 5 bases to trimming and J lost 2 bases; unmatched junction nucleotides: 11. The CDR3 has 16 residues. As DNA, the CDR3 is TGTGCCAGCAGCCGCTCGGGTAGCGGGGTTCCCTACGAGCAGTACTTC. It is translated as CASSRSGSGVPYEQYF.

The rearrangement links TRBV5-5 to TRBJ1-6, with TRBD1 as a possible D gene (6 bases). Germline V gene data show CDR1 as SGHKS and CDR2 as YYEKEE (reference sequence). The germline V and J ends were trimmed by 5 bases and 8 bases, with 14 bases remaining between them. This CDR3 has 14 residues. The CDR3 protein is CASSLTAGDSPLHF. The DNA of the CDR3 is TGTGCCAGCAGTCTAACCGCAGGGGATTCACCCCTCCACTTT.